This T cell receptor (beta chain) comes out of a study of blood T cell repertoires in COVID-19. Measured with immunoSEQ multiplex PCR; TCRdb has only the in-frame clones, and not every one. Counted here are 95,000 to 110,000 clones, roughly 90% occurring once; the ten biggest clones make up about 6.3%. V was trimmed by 4 bases and J by 1 base, leaving 4 bases between them. The CDR3 runs to 12 residues. Germline assignment: CDR1 SGHDN and CDR2 FVKESK. This receptor was identified in a human donor in a cohort sampled during active COVID-19. The chain is built from TRBV14 and TRBJ1-1; D not certain. Material for sequencing was peripheral blood. The CDR3 protein is CASSLKNTEAFF. CDR3 bases: TGTGCCAGCAGCCTCAAGAACACTGAAGCTTTCTTT. The full variable domain, completed using reference TRBV14 and TRBJ1-1, is EAGVTQFPSHSVIEKGQTVTLRCDPISGHDNLYWYRRVMGKEIKFLLHFVKESKQDESGMPNNRFLAERTGGTYSTLKVQPAELEDSGVYFCASSLKNTEAFFGQGTRLTVV.